This T cell receptor beta chain was captured by sequencing in a study of metastatic and nonmetastatic thyroid tumors. Study summary: It was across blood and tumor or nodule tissue from malignant and benign thyroid patients that repertoires were compared. General study points: Reported TCR beta diversity, measured in blood and tumor, was significantly higher for malignant thyroid tumors than for benign nodules.

All patients were untreated before thyroid surgery. TCRdb recomputed clones from the PCR reads via MiXCR. The table has some 14,000 clones, roughly a quarter seen once. The CDR3 runs to 16 residues. V lost 0 bases, J lost 0 bases, and 13 bases lay in between. The germline gives CDR1 SGHKS, CDR2 YYEKEE (reference sequence). Turning to this clone: The antigen remains undetermined.

This chain uses TRBV5-5 with TRBJ2-7; D remains ambiguous. The sample consisted of blood. The origin of this receptor is a female donor with papillary thyroid cancer or a benign thyroid nodule (not recorded which). Some clones in this sample may be carry-over from other donors' samples. CDR3 nucleotide sequence: TGTGCCAGCAGCTTGGGACACACAGCCAGCTCCTACGAGCAGTACTTC. This encodes CASSLGHTASSYEQYF.